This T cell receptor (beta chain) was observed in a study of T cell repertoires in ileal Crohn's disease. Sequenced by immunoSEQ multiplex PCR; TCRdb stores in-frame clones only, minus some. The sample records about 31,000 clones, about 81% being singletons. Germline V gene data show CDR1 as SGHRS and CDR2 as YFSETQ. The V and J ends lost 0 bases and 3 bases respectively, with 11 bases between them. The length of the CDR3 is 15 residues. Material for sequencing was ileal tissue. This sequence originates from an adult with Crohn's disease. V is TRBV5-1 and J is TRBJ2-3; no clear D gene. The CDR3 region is CASSLAQFKTDTQYF. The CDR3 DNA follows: TGCGCCAGCAGCTTGGCCCAGTTTAAGACAGATACGCAGTATTTT.